This T cell receptor (beta chain) was identified during a study of blood T cell repertoires in COVID-19. Whole-study context: Spain, Italy and the United States supplied samples that represented acute and convalescent COVID-19. T cells, B-cell-depleted T cells, or PBMCs provided the cDNA or gDNA that served as material.

Original processing notes: Using reference gene primer amplification, nucleated cell counts were estimated. Sequencing used immunoSEQ multiplex PCR; TCRdb keeps in-frame clones, though not all of them. V, J and clone size are those of that table, while D and trimming were read from the DNA. The data contain under 200,000 clones, 85% to 90% of them seen just once; the ten biggest clones take up roughly 7%. In its sample, this clone was seen once. Trimming removed 0 bases from V and 0 bases from J, with 18 bases in between. CDR3 length: 19 residues. CDR1 MNHEY and CDR2 SVGEGT come from the germline V gene.

Sequenced sample: peripheral blood. This sequence was found in a man aged 45-65 years with active or convalescent COVID-19. The chain recombines TRBV6-2 or TRBV6-3 with TRBJ1-5; unclear D gene. CDR3: CASSYSKFSREDSNQPQHF. The CDR3 DNA sequence: TGTGCCAGCAGTTACTCGAAGTTTTCGAGGGAAGATAGCAATCAGCCCCAGCATTTT.